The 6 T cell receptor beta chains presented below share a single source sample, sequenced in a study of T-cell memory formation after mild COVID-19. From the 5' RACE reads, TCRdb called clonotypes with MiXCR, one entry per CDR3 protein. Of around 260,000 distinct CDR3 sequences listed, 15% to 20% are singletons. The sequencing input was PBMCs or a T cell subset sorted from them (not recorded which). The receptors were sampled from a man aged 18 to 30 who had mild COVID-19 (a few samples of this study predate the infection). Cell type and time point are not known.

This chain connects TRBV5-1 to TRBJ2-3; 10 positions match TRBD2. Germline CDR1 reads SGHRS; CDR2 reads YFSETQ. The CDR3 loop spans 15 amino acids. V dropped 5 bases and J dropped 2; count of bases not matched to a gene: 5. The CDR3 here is CASRVGLADTDTQYF. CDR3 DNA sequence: TGCGCCAGCAGAGTCGGACTAGCGGACACAGATACGCAGTATTTT.

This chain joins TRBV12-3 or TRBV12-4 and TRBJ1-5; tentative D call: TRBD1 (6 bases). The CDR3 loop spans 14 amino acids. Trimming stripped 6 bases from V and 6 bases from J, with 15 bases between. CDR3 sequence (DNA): TGTGCCAGCAGCCCACAGGGTATAGGTCAGCCCCAGCATTTT. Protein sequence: CASSPQGIGQPQHF.

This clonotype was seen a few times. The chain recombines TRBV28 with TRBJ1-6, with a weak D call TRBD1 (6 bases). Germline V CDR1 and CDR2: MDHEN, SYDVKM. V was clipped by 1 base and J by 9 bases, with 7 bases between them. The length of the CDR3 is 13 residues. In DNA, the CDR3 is TGTGCCAGCAGTTTATCAGGGGCTTCACCCCTCCACTTT. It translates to CASSLSGASPLHF.

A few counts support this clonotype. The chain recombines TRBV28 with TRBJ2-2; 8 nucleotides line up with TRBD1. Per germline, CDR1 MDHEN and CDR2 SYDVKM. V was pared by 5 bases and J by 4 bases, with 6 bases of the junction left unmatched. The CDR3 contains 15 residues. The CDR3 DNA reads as TGTGCCAGCAGTCCCCAGGGGGCGTTCACCGGGGAGCTGTTTTTT. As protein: CASSPQGAFTGELFF.

CDR3 in DNA: TGCAGTGCTCCCCGCGGGGGGGCTAGGGATGAGCAGTTCTTC. This codes for CSAPRGGARDEQFF. V is TRBV20-1 and J is TRBJ2-1, with TRBD2 matching over 9 bases. The ends lost 5 bases at V and 8 bases at J; junction bases unmatched: 10. There are 14 residues in the CDR3. Germline assignment: CDR1 DFQATT and CDR2 SNEGSKA (reference sequence).

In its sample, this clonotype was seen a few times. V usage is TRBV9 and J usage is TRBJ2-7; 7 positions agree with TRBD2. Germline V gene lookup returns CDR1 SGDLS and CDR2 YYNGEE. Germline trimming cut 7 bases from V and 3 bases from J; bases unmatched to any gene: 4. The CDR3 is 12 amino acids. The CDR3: CASGRGGYEQYF. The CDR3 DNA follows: TGTGCCAGCGGACGCGGGGGCTACGAGCAGTACTTC. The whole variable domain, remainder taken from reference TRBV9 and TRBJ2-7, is DSGVTQTPKHLITATGQRVTLRCSPRSGDLSVYWYQQSLDQGLQFLIQYYNGEERAKGNILERFSAQQFPDLHSELNLSSLELGDSALYFCASGRGGYEQYFGPGTRLTVT.